This TCR beta chain was profiled in a study of T cell clonotyping in hematopoietic cell transplantation. CDR3 size: 15 residues. CDR1 is SGHTA and CDR2 is FQGNSA in the germline V gene. V was shortened by 5 bases and J by 4 bases, with 15 bases between the two germline ends. The method was immunoSEQ multiplex PCR; TCRdb's version includes in-frame clones alone and lacks a portion of them. The data show about 15,000 clones, 94% seen once. V and J are TRBV7-2 and TRBJ2-1, with TRBD1 as a possible D gene (5 bases). The TCR comes from a male patient between 55 and 70 years old who had an allogeneic stem cell transplant from an unrelated donor, so the T cells may come from the graft donor. Some clones in this sample may be carry-over from other donors' samples. This specimen consisted of PBMCs, obtained 30 days after allogeneic stem cell transplant. The CDR3 bases are TGTGCCAGCAGCCTAGAGATAGACAGATACAATGAGCAGTTCTTC. As protein: CASSLEIDRYNEQFF.